The clone carrying this T cell receptor (beta chain) appeared a few times. Germline V gives CDR1 SGHDT, CDR2 YYEEEE. The germline V and J ends were trimmed by 3 bases and 4 bases, with 4 bases remaining between them. The CDR3 runs 11 residues. This specimen comes from a study of blood T cell repertoires in COVID-19. TCRdb's copy holds only in-frame clones and misses some; the assay was immunoSEQ multiplex PCR. This sample yields roughly 82,000 clones, of which 83% are seen a single time; around 15% belongs to the top ten. This TCR derives from a woman in her sixties or seventies with acute or convalescent COVID-19. The chain employs TRBV5-6 and TRBJ1-2; the D is unclear. The sample comprised peripheral blood. CDR3 DNA: TGTGCCAGCAGCTCGGGCTATGGCTACACCTTC. Amino acid sequence: CASSSGYGYTF.